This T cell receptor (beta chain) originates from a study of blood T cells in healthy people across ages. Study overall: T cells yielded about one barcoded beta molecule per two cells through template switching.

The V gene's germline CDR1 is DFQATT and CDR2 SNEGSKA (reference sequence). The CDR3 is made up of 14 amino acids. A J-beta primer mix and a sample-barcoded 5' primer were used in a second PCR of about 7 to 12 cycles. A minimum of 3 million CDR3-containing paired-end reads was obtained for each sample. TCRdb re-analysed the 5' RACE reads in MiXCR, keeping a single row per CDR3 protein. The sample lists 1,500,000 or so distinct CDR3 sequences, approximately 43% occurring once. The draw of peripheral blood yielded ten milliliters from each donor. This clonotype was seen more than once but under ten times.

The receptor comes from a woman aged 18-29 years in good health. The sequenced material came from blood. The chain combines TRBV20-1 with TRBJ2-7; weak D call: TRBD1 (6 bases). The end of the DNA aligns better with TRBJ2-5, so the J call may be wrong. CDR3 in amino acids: CSAGDRLSWETQYF. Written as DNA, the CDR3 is TGCAGTGCCGGTGACAGGTTGTCCTGGGAGACCCAGTACTTC.